What follows describes a single T cell receptor beta chain. The sample comes from a study of technical replicates of blood from several donors. Sequenced by immunoSEQ multiplex PCR; TCRdb stores in-frame clones only, minus some. The sample includes 65,000 to 90,000 clones, about 91% of them seen just once. In germline, CDR1 is LNHDA, CDR2 SQIVND (reference sequence). V gave up 6 bases and J gave up 4 bases, with 18 bases separating them. This CDR3 is built from 15 residues. The V gene is TRBV19, the J gene TRBJ1-2, with D maybe TRBD1 (5 bases). The sequence came from a human donor in good health. The sample comprised T cells isolated from PBMCs. The CDR3 DNA reads as TGTGCCAGTAGCTCACCGACAGCCTTCGGCTATGGCTACACCTTC. Its protein product is CASSSPTAFGYGYTF. Based on the CDR3 plus reference TRBV19 and TRBJ1-2, the full variable domain is DGGITQSPKYLFRKEGQNVTLSCEQNLNHDAMYWYRQDPGQGLRLIYYSQIVNDFQKGDIAEGYSVSREKKESFPLTVTSAQKNPTAFYLCASSSPTAFGYGYTFGSGTRLTVV.